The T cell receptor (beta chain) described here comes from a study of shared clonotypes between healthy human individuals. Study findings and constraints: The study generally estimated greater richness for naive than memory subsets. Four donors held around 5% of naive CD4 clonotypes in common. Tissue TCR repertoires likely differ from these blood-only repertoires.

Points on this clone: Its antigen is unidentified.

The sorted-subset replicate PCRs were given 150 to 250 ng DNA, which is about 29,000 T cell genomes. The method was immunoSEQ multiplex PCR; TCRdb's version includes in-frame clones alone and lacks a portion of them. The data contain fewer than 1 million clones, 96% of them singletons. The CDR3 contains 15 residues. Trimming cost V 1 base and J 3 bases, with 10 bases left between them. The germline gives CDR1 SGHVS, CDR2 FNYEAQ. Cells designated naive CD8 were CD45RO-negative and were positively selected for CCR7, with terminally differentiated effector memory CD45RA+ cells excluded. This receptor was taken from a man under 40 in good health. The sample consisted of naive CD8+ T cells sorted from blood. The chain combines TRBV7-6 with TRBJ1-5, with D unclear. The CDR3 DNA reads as TGTGCCAGCAGCTTAGTCGTGGGTAACAATCAGCCCCAGCATTTT. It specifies CASSLVVGNNQPQHF.